Below, 23 T cell receptor beta chains from the same sample are listed, as sequenced in a study of cytomegalovirus exposure and HLA in healthy donors. A multiplex PCR was run with 60 Vbeta primers and 13 Jbeta primers. The protocol was immunoSEQ multiplex PCR, while the TCRdb copy is restricted to in-frame clones and leaves out a portion. The data contain 80,000 to 100,000 clones, roughly 83% of them singletons. Sample: PBMCs. Receptors were obtained from a male donor in good health and CMV-seropositive.

The chain is built from TRBV5-3 and TRBJ2-1, with D possibly TRBD2 on 5 matching bases. TRBV5-3 is an ORF; its function is uncertain. V lost 0 bases and J lost 5, with 15 bases in between. The CDR3 totals 16 residues. CDR3 coding DNA: TGTGCCAGAAGCTTGGGGGCGGGCGGACCCCACAATGAGCAGTTCTTC. The encoded protein is CARSLGAGGPHNEQFF.

This rearrangement joins TRBV5-1 to TRBJ2-6; 8 positions match TRBD1. The germline gives CDR1 SGHRS, CDR2 YFSETQ. With V trimmed by 4 bases and J by 0 bases, 9 bases remained unmatched. The CDR3 totals 18 residues. CDR3 nucleotide sequence: TGCGCCAGCAGCCTAAAGGGACAGGCCACCTCTGGGGCCAACGTCCTGACTTTC. Protein: CASSLKGQATSGANVLTF.

The chain carries TRBV7-2 and TRBJ2-1, with 11 positions matching TRBD2. The CDR3 spans 15 residues. V lost 5 bases and J lost 9; bases outside the gene matches: 9. Looked up from germline, CDR1 is SGHTA and CDR2 is FQGNSA. The CDR3 DNA sequence: TGTGCCAGCAGCATTAGCGGGGGGGCCGATGGTGAGCAGTTCTTC. Encoded protein: CASSISGGADGEQFF.

DNA of the CDR3: TGCGCCAGCAGCCAAGGGAGGGCAGGACCGTCTTTTTCACCCCTCCACTTT. It encodes CASSQGRAGPSFSPLHF. J is TRBJ1-6 and V is TRBV4-3; D is undetermined. Trimming took off 1 base at V and 9 bases at J, with 19 bases between the two ends. The CDR3 spans 17 residues. Germline V gene lookup returns CDR1 LGHNA and CDR2 YSLEER.

CDR3 coding DNA: TGTGCCAGCAGTTTAGCGGGGGGATCCACAGATACGCAGTATTTT. Translated: CASSLAGGSTDTQYF. J is TRBJ2-3 and V is TRBV6-4, with 10 bases lining up with TRBD2. The germline V gene encodes CDR1 MRHNA and CDR2 SNTAGT. The CDR3 runs to 15 residues. Germline trimming cut 5 bases from V and 2 bases from J; bases unmatched to any gene: 4.

The chain has TRBV5-4 and TRBJ1-1; D perhaps matches TRBD1 (5 bases). There are 13 residues in the CDR3. V gave up 3 bases and J gave up 3 bases, with 9 bases separating them. The V gene's germline CDR1 is SGHNT and CDR2 YYREEE (reference sequence). The CDR3, as DNA: TGTGCCAGCAGCTCCGCCAGGGACACTGAAGCTTTCTTT. Amino acid sequence: CASSSARDTEAFF.

The chain employs TRBV2 and TRBJ2-7, with a possible D match to TRBD1 (6 bases). The CDR3 length is 14 residues. The V and J ends lost 3 bases and 5 bases respectively, with 14 bases between them. The germline V gene encodes CDR1 SNHLY and CDR2 FYNNEI. The CDR3 DNA is TGTGCCAGCAGTGAGCAGGGGTCCAATAACGAGCAGTACTTC. Translation gives CASSEQGSNNEQYF.

V and J are TRBV5-1 and TRBJ2-3; 8 bases are shared with TRBD1. In germline, CDR1 is SGHRS, CDR2 YFSETQ. CDR3 length equals 15 residues. Germline trimming cut 0 bases from V and 2 bases from J; bases unmatched to any gene: 2. The CDR3 reads CASSLGTGHTDTQYF. The CDR3 region has the DNA TGCGCCAGCAGCTTGGGGACAGGGCACACAGATACGCAGTATTTT.

Written as DNA, the CDR3 is TGCGCCAGCAGCTTGGTAGCCGGGACTCACTACGAGCAGTACTTC. Its protein product is CASSLVAGTHYEQYF. This rearrangement joins TRBV5-1 to TRBJ2-7; weak D call: TRBD2 (6 bases). Germline V lookup: CDR1 SGHRS, CDR2 YFSETQ. There are 15 residues in the CDR3. V was shortened by 0 bases and J by 3 bases, with 13 bases between the two germline ends.

The chain links TRBV7-9 to TRBJ1-3; 8 nucleotides align to TRBD1. Germline values: CDR1 SEHNR, CDR2 FQNEAQ (reference sequence). The CDR3 spans 17 residues. J was trimmed by 0 bases and V by 2 bases; bases with no gene match: 6. The DNA for the CDR3 is TGTGCCAGCAGCTTAACGGACAGGGTCGGCTCTGGAAACACCATATATTTT. This codes for CASSLTDRVGSGNTIYF.

The chain has TRBV21-1 and TRBJ1-4; TRBD1 was called by the table and not checked on the DNA. TRBV21-1 is annotated as a pseudogene. CDR3 length: 15 amino acids. CDR3 bases: TGTGCCAGCAGCAAATGGCCAGTTGTTAATGAAAAACTGTTTTTT. This gives the protein CASSKWPVVNEKLFF.

The genes are TRBV19 and TRBJ1-3; D possibly corresponds to TRBD1 (6 bases). Germline CDR1 and CDR2: LNHDA and SQIVND (reference sequence). The CDR3 has 13 residues. Trimming pared 4 bases from V and 2 bases from J, leaving 6 bases between. The CDR3 protein is CASSTGAGNTIYF. Here the CDR3 DNA reads TGTGCCAGTAGTACAGGGGCTGGAAACACCATATATTTT.

This clone was seen only once. The rearrangement links TRBV27 to TRBJ2-1, with TRBD1 matching 8 bases. V was pared by 5 bases and J by 5 bases, with 11 bases of the junction left unmatched. Germline assignment: CDR1 MNHEY and CDR2 SMNVEV (reference sequence). The CDR3 covers 16 residues. CDR3 in DNA: TGTGCCAGCAGTACGAACAGGGGGATGATCAACAATGAGCAGTTCTTC. This sequence encodes CASSTNRGMINNEQFF.

The chain couples TRBV6-5 to TRBJ1-5, with unresolved D. The V and J ends lost 4 bases and 8 bases respectively, with 9 bases between them. The CDR3 is 12 residues long. Germline V gene lookup returns CDR1 MNHEY and CDR2 SVGAGI. CDR3 residues: CASSSGLEPQHF. CDR3 DNA: TGTGCCAGCAGTTCAGGACTGGAGCCCCAGCATTTT.

The chain joins TRBV9 to TRBJ2-2; D possibly corresponds to TRBD1 (5 bases). With 0 bases removed from V and 7 bases from J, the gap between germline ends came to 10 bases. The germline V gene encodes CDR1 SGDLS and CDR2 YYNGEE. CDR3 length equals 14 residues. The CDR3 nucleotides read TGTGCCAGCAGCGTAGTAGGGGAAGACGGGGAGCTGTTTTTT. It is translated as CASSVVGEDGELFF.

This clone was recorded only once. J is TRBJ1-3 and V is TRBV5-5; TRBD1 agrees at 7 bases. Germline CDR1 SGHKS, CDR2 YYEKEE (reference sequence). The CDR3 has 14 amino acids. V lost 2 bases to trimming and J lost 2 bases; unmatched junction nucleotides: 1. CDR3 nucleotide sequence: TGTGCCAGCAGCTTACAGGGGACTGGAAACACCATATATTTT. Translating it yields CASSLQGTGNTIYF.

The rearrangement links TRBV30 to TRBJ2-5; D uncertain. The closer fit of TRBJ2-7 to the DNA end suggests the J call may be wrong. The length of the CDR3 is 11 residues. Germline-derived CDR1 and CDR2 are GTSNPN and SVGIG (reference sequence). The CDR3 DNA is TGTGCCTTGACCGTAGCCTACGAGCAGTACTTC. This codes for CALTVAYEQYF.

Comment on this clone: Likely a read error: the CDR3 ends without its conserved phenylalanine or tryptophan. The chain couples TRBV30 to TRBJ1-2; D perhaps matches TRBD1 (5 bases). CDR1 is GTSNPN, CDR2 SVGIG, per germline (reference sequence). The CDR3 runs to 12 residues. V was clipped by 3 bases and J by 3 bases, with 8 bases between them. CDR3 protein: CAWSGADYGYTS. In DNA form, the CDR3 reads TGTGCCTGGAGCGGGGCGGACTATGGCTACACCTCC.

This clone has a handful of counts. J is TRBJ1-1 and V is TRBV4-3; no firm D call. V lost 1 base and J lost 10, with 10 bases in between. The germline gives CDR1 LGHNA, CDR2 YSLEER. The CDR3 spans 12 residues. The DNA of the CDR3 is TGCGCCAGCAGCCAAGCCGGAGGAGGAGCTTTCTTT. Encoded protein: CASSQAGGGAFF.

The chain carries TRBV30 and TRBJ1-4; D gene uncertain. The CDR3 spans 10 residues. CDR1 is GTSNPN, CDR2 SVGIG, per germline (reference sequence). The V end lost 2 bases, the J end lost 8 bases, and 3 bases lay between the germline ends. CDR3 sequence reads: CAWSREKLFF. CDR3 in DNA: TGTGCCTGGAGTCGGGAAAAACTGTTTTTT.

This chain connects TRBV6-5 to TRBJ1-6; D possibly corresponds to TRBD1 (5 bases). The CDR3 consists of 14 residues. Germline-derived CDR1 and CDR2 are MNHEY and SVGAGI. The ends were cut back, 6 bases at V and 7 bases at J, with 13 bases in the middle. The chain's CDR3 is CASSSTVTNSPLHF. The CDR3 DNA sequence: TGTGCCAGCAGCTCGACAGTAACCAATTCACCCCTCCACTTT.

The chain carries TRBV7-2 and TRBJ2-3; 8 bases align to TRBD2. The CDR3 totals 14 residues. The V gene end was trimmed by 1 base and the J gene end by 6 bases; junction bases not matched to a gene: 3. Germline V gives CDR1 SGHTA, CDR2 FQGNSA. The CDR3 nucleotides read TGTGCCAGCAGCTTAGGGGGCGGGAGGGATACGCAGTATTTT. Protein: CASSLGGGRDTQYF.

The J gene is TRBJ2-1, the V gene TRBV10-3, with 9 bases lining up with TRBD2. The CDR3 extends over 15 amino acids. The V and J ends lost 0 bases and 8 bases, in that order; junction bases with no gene match: 5. Germline lookup yields CDR1 ENHRY and CDR2 SYGVKD. CDR3 loop: CAISESSGGPYEQFF. CDR3 coding DNA: TGTGCCATCAGTGAGTCGAGCGGGGGGCCCTATGAGCAGTTCTTC.